Sequencing of this T cell receptor beta chain was carried out in a study of blood T cells in healthy people across ages. Findings and caveats of the study: Per-million-T-cell TCR beta diversity fell roughly linearly with age. Diversity figures derived from one million T cells were judged to underestimate the true value.

Each sample used at least 6 million PBMCs. This clonotype has only a few counts. Its antigen is as yet unknown. PCR was performed a second time for roughly 7 to 11 cycles using a sample-barcoded 5' primer and a J-beta primer mix. TCRdb re-derived calls from the 5' RACE reads in MiXCR, one entry per CDR3 protein. The sample lists 600,000 or so distinct CDR3 sequences, roughly 31% occurring once. The ends lost 4 bases at V and 3 bases at J; junction bases unmatched: 8. The CDR3 contains 16 residues. Per the germline V gene, CDR1 is SGHAT and CDR2 is FQDESV (reference sequence). This clonotype was obtained from a woman over 75 in good health. The J gene is TRBJ2-2, the V gene TRBV11-1; 7 bases agree with TRBD1. Input material: blood. The CDR3 region is CASSYRTGLYTGELFF. CDR3 DNA: TGTGCCAGCAGCTATAGGACAGGCCTTTACACCGGGGAGCTGTTTTTT. The full variable domain, completed using reference TRBV11-1 and TRBJ2-2, is EAEVAQSPRYKITEKSQAVAFWCDPISGHATLYWYRQILGQGPELLVQFQDESVVDDSQLPKDRFSAERLKGVDSTLKIQPAELGDSAMYLCASSYRTGLYTGELFFGEGSRLTVL.